The entry below describes one T cell receptor (beta chain). No antigen is known for it. The sample belongs to a study of T cell responses to AZD1222 COVID-19 vaccine. About the study: Both about-4-week and about-12-week second-dose recipients were combined.

The protocol was immunoSEQ multiplex PCR, while the TCRdb copy is restricted to in-frame clones and leaves out a portion. The table lists 130,000 or so clones, roughly 90% of them singletons. Study-wide findings and caveats: There were vaccine-associated CD4 TCRs across spike, dominant at 160-218 and 743-854. Only a handful of people who got AZD1222 tested seropositive at baseline.

The ends lost 2 bases at V and 12 bases at J; junction bases unmatched: 6. This CDR3 contains 13 residues. The germline gives CDR1 ENHRY, CDR2 SYGVKD. The V gene is TRBV10-3, the J gene TRBJ1-1; 10 positions agree with TRBD1. The receptor's source is an adult in good health. Specimen: peripheral blood, collected on day 0 of AZD1222 vaccination. The CDR3 nucleotides are TGTGCCATCAGTGAGGCGGGACAGGGGCTTACTTTCTTT. This sequence encodes CAISEAGQGLTFF.